These 15 T cell receptor beta chains share one sample of origin, sequenced in a study of blood T cell repertoires in COVID-19. Some clones are missing from TCRdb's copy, which holds only in-frame ones; the method was immunoSEQ multiplex PCR. The sample includes approximately 190,000 clones, approximately 84% seen only once; the top ten take roughly 5.7%. Sequencing was performed on peripheral blood. These receptor sequences come from a man aged 80 or over with acute or convalescent COVID-19.

V and J are TRBV29-1 and TRBJ2-1; 10 bases are a match to TRBD2. From germline, CDR1 is SQVTM and CDR2 ANQGSEA. The CDR3 is 16 residues long. V was pared by 4 bases and J by 0 bases, with 6 bases of the junction left unmatched. The chain's CDR3 is CSVGPGTSASYNEQFF. Here the CDR3 DNA reads TGCAGCGTTGGCCCCGGGACTAGCGCCTCCTACAATGAGCAGTTCTTC.

J is TRBJ2-2 and V is TRBV4-3; 8 nucleotides match TRBD1. The V gene's germline CDR1 is LGHNA and CDR2 YSLEER. J gave up 4 bases and V 0 bases, and 4 bases lay outside the gene matches. The CDR3 has 16 amino acids. For the CDR3, the DNA is TGCGCCAGCAGCCAAGAGTGGGGACAGGCCACCGGGGAGCTGTTTTTT. Encoded protein: CASSQEWGQATGELFF.

The CDR3 sequence: CASSPSLGANEQFF. The CDR3 DNA follows: TGTGCCAGCAGCCCCTCGTTAGGGGCCAATGAGCAGTTCTTC. V and J are TRBV7-2 and TRBJ2-1, with a tentative D call TRBD1 (5 bases). The germline V gene encodes CDR1 SGHTA and CDR2 FQGNSA. The V gene lost 5 bases and the J gene lost 6 bases, with 14 bases spanning the gap. The CDR3 covers 14 residues. The whole variable domain, remainder taken from reference TRBV7-2 and TRBJ2-1, is GAGVSQSPSNKVTEKGKDVELRCDPISGHTALYWYRQSLGQGLEFLIYFQGNSAPDKSGLPSDRFSAERTGGSVSTLTIQRTQQEDSAVYLCASSPSLGANEQFFGPGTRLTVL.

J is TRBJ1-1 and V is TRBV7-2, with 9 positions matching TRBD1. V dropped 5 bases and J dropped 0; count of bases not matched to a gene: 4. Per germline, CDR1 SGHTA and CDR2 FQGNSA. The CDR3 has 15 residues. The CDR3 coding sequence is TGTGCCAGCAGCCGTCGGACAGGGGTGAACACTGAAGCTTTCTTT. It specifies CASSRRTGVNTEAFF.

This chain links TRBV30 with TRBJ1-1; 8 positions match TRBD1. V was pared by 2 bases and J by 4 bases, with 9 bases of the junction left unmatched. Germline-derived CDR1 and CDR2 are GTSNPN and SVGIG (reference sequence). This CDR3 contains 15 residues. The CDR3 DNA reads as TGTGCCTGGAGTTTGACAGGGGACATGACCACTGAAGCTTTCTTT. This translates into CAWSLTGDMTTEAFF.

The chain links TRBV7-9 to TRBJ1-2, with D maybe TRBD1 (6 bases). Trimming stripped 5 bases from V and 4 bases from J, with 11 bases between. Germline V gene lookup returns CDR1 SEHNR and CDR2 FQNEAQ (reference sequence). This CDR3 is 13 amino acids long. Written as DNA, the CDR3 is TGTGCCAGCAGCGCCCAGGGGAGCTATGGCTACACCTTC. Encoded protein: CASSAQGSYGYTF.

This chain links TRBV19 with TRBJ2-4; the D gene is possibly TRBD2 (6 bases). CDR1 and CDR2 (germline): LNHDA, SQIVND (reference sequence). Trimming removed 3 bases from V and 8 bases from J, with 20 bases in between. The CDR3 has 16 amino acids. Written as DNA, the CDR3 is TGTGCCAGTAGTATCCTAAGGGAGCCGACGGGGGACATTCAGTACTTC. Translation gives CASSILREPTGDIQYF. The entire variable domain, with the rest obtained from reference TRBV19 and TRBJ2-4, is as follows: DGGITQSPKYLFRKEGQNVTLSCEQNLNHDAMYWYRQDPGQGLRLIYYSQIVNDFQKGDIAEGYSVSREKKESFPLTVTSAQKNPTAFYLCASSILREPTGDIQYFGAGTRLSVL.

The chain couples TRBV7-2 to TRBJ2-2; the D gene is possibly TRBD1 (5 bases). V was shortened by 5 bases and J by 0 bases, with 10 bases between the two germline ends. In germline, CDR1 is SGHTA, CDR2 FQGNSA. CDR3 size: 15 residues. CDR3 in amino acids: CASSPGFTNTGELFF. DNA for the CDR3: TGTGCCAGCAGCCCAGGGTTTACGAACACCGGGGAGCTGTTTTTT.

V is TRBV7-9 and J is TRBJ2-2; 7 bases match TRBD2. Trimming removed 11 bases from V and 0 bases from J; junction bases left unmatched: 6. The CDR3 has 14 residues. Looked up from germline, CDR1 is SEHNR and CDR2 is FQNEAQ (reference sequence). The CDR3 DNA reads as TGTGCCGGACAAGCGGGAACGAACACCGGGGAGCTGTTTTTT. Translated: CAGQAGTNTGELFF.

The chain links TRBV21-1 to TRBJ2-7; the table's D gene call, TRBD1, was not cross checked with the DNA. TRBV21-1 is a pseudogene segment. The CDR3 is 14 residues long. The CDR3 loop is CASSTRDRDYEQYV. CDR3 bases: TGTGCCAGCAGCACCCGGGACAGGGACTACGAGCAGTACGTC.

The table lists this clone with a few counts. V gene TRBV5-6 combines with J gene TRBJ1-2; possible D gene TRBD1, 5 bases. The CDR3 sequence is 14 residues long. Trimming pared 0 bases from V and 8 bases from J, leaving 14 bases between. The germline gives CDR1 SGHDT, CDR2 YYEEEE. CDR3 sequence: CASSLAGPVVGYTF. The CDR3 DNA reads as TGTGCCAGCAGCTTGGCAGGGCCCGTGGTAGGCTACACCTTC.

The chain uses TRBV5-1 and TRBJ1-1, with D perhaps matching TRBD1 (5 bases). The V gene lost 0 bases and the J gene lost 6 bases, with 15 bases spanning the gap. The CDR3 runs to 15 residues. Germline CDR1 SGHRS, CDR2 YFSETQ. The CDR3 is CASSLAGRVGPEAFF. DNA for the CDR3: TGCGCCAGCAGCTTGGCCGGCAGGGTAGGCCCTGAAGCTTTCTTT.

The chain is built from TRBV5-4 and TRBJ1-1, with TRBD1 matching over 8 bases. Trimming cost V 8 bases and J 0 bases; bases outside gene matches: 6. CDR1 and CDR2 from the germline V gene are SGHNT and YYREEE (reference sequence). The CDR3 runs to 14 residues. The CDR3 DNA reads TGTGCCAGTTACAGGGGGGGGCTGAACACTGAAGCTTTCTTT. It yields the protein CASYRGGLNTEAFF.

V is TRBV27 and J is TRBJ1-4, with D perhaps TRBD1 (6 bases). Trimming shortened V by 3 bases and J by 2 bases, and 13 bases separated the two germline ends. Germline loops: CDR1 MNHEY, CDR2 SMNVEV (reference sequence). This CDR3 is built from 16 residues. Here the CDR3 reads CASSFGRGVTNEKLFF. CDR3 bases: TGTGCCAGCAGTTTCGGCAGGGGTGTCACTAATGAAAAACTGTTTTTT.

V usage is TRBV3-1 (or the pseudogene TRBV3-2) and J usage is TRBJ2-7, with D possibly being TRBD1 (5 bases). Trimming cost V 6 bases and J 5 bases, with 8 bases left between them. Germline V lookup: CDR1 LGHDT, CDR2 YNNKEL (reference sequence). The CDR3 is made up of 11 amino acids. CDR3 protein: CASSIRDEQYF. The CDR3 DNA is TGTGCCAGCAGTATCAGGGACGAGCAGTACTTC.